The sequence of this TCR beta chain was determined in a study of blood T cell repertoires in COVID-19. Looking at the study overall: Whether acute or convalescent, the COVID-19 samples came from the United States, Italy and Spain. PBMCs, B-cell-depleted T cells, or T cells provided the cDNA or gDNA that made up the material.

The CDR3 has 16 amino acids. Germline V lookup: CDR1 LNHDA, CDR2 SQIVND (reference sequence). V was cut by 3 bases and J by 0 bases, with 9 bases left in between. Authors' processing steps: From reference gene primer amplification, estimates of nucleated cell counts were derived. The data were produced by immunoSEQ multiplex PCR, yet TCRdb's version contains in-frame clones alone and is incomplete. V and J calls plus clone size are reproduced from that table; the DNA served to infer D and trimming. The sample yields 250,000 to 350,000 clones, more than 70% seen once. Specimen: peripheral blood. This clonotype was sampled from a woman aged 25 to 39 who had recovered from COVID-19. The chain couples TRBV19 to TRBJ1-6; D is ambiguous. The CDR3: CASSILTSSYNSPLHF. The CDR3 DNA reads TGTGCCAGTAGTATCCTCACGAGCTCCTATAATTCACCCCTCCACTTT.